The clone carrying this TCR beta chain was detected ten times or more. Antigen: not known. This CDR3 has 12 residues. Germline V gene sequence: CDR1 DFQATT, CDR2 SNEGSKA (reference sequence). V was shortened by 1 base and J by 0 bases, with 4 bases between the two germline ends. The data derive from a study of response to subunit inactivated influenza vaccine. Study-wide points: After each seasonal influenza vaccination, few new T cells are recruited, the authors suggested.

Using its own MiXCR run on the RT-PCR reads, TCRdb lists one record per CDR3 protein. Of some 600,000 distinct CDR3 sequences listed, roughly 15% are singletons. J is TRBJ2-7 and V is TRBV20-1; D gene unclear. The TCR comes from a man between 45 and 60 years old who received an inactivated influenza vaccine. Sequencing used PBMCs from blood, obtained 14 to 15 days before vaccination. CDR3 sequence: CSARVSSYEQYF. The CDR3 DNA sequence: TGCAGTGCTAGAGTAAGCTCCTACGAGCAGTACTTC.